This T cell receptor beta chain was sequenced during a study of vaccination and CD4 T cells after COVID-19. In the study overall: Stimulation of the cells used overlapping spike peptide pools from SARS-CoV-2 and from the common cold coronaviruses HCoV-NL63, HCoV-OC43 and HCoV-229E. Findings and caveats of the study: Clonotypes reactive to SARS-CoV-2 had a median that went up from approximately 21 to 38, but not significantly.

There are a few counts of this clonotype. Its antigen remains unidentified. Treatment noted: approximately 11-day PBMC culture with coronavirus spike peptide pools or control peptides (ViraFEST assay). With peptide pools, ViraFEST first expanded antigen-specific T cells and afterwards sequenced their TCRs. Germline CDR1 LNHDA, CDR2 SQIVND (reference sequence). V lost 5 bases to trimming and J lost 2 bases, with 12 bases between them. The CDR3 has 14 residues. The Oncomine TCR Beta short-read assay sequenced DNA from cultured CD4+ T cells. It was cultured CD4+ T cells from which genomic DNA was extracted. TCRdb redid the calling of the PCR reads with MiXCR, one entry per CDR3 protein. Found here are 15,000 to 20,000 distinct CDR3 sequences, 26% of them singletons; the top ten hold roughly 10%.

This receptor was identified in a human donor with COVID-19. V usage is TRBV19 and J usage is TRBJ1-2; TRBD1 might be the D (6 bases). The sequenced material came from cultured CD4+ T cells from blood. The CDR3 sequence is CASSGQQGNYGYTF. In DNA, the CDR3 is TGTGCCAGTAGTGGCCAACAGGGAAACTATGGCTACACCTTC.